The sequence of this T cell receptor beta chain was determined in a study of cytomegalovirus exposure and HLA in healthy donors. About the research overall: In a later analysis, the roughly 120 validation repertoires were reported to have used the same platform as the 550 to 850 first-cohort repertoires.

Study findings and constraints: Cytomegalovirus status was reportedly diagnosed by the classifier with high specificity and sensitivity. The study put under 200 TCR beta chains on its list as cytomegalovirus-associated.

Germline V gives CDR1 MDHEN, CDR2 SYDVKM. The CDR3 contains 13 residues. Trimming cost V 7 bases and J 1 base, with 11 bases left between them. Measured with immunoSEQ multiplex PCR; TCRdb has only the in-frame clones, and not every one. The table shows around 260,000 clones, with around 90% occurring only once. Of note for this clone: Its antigen is not identified.

The chain employs TRBV28 and TRBJ2-7; D tentatively reads TRBD1 or TRBD2 (6 bases each). The origin of this receptor is a woman younger than 45 in good health and CMV-seronegative. Sample: PBMCs. DNA for the CDR3: TGTGCCAGCAAAGGAGGGGGGTCCTACGAGCAGTACTTC. Translating gives CASKGGGSYEQYF.